The present T cell receptor beta chain was sequenced within a study of CD8 T cells in Susac syndrome. RNA was extracted with the RNeasy kit, and a quantity of about 0.45 to 1 ug was reverse transcribed using random hexamers. Amplification of TCR beta CDR3 spanned 54 Vbeta and 13 Jbeta via immunoSEQ multiplex PCR. TCRdb re-called the immunoSEQ multiplex PCR reads with MiXCR, one entry per CDR3 protein. The sample lists 74,000 or so distinct CDR3 sequences; more than 85% were seen once. V lost 4 bases, J lost 1 base, and 20 bases lay in between. The germline V gene has CDR1 SGHRS and CDR2 YFSETQ. The CDR3 extends over 17 amino acids. CD8+ and CD4+ T cells from blood underwent TCR beta sequencing, which was carried out in a high-throughput format. Negative isolation yielded the CD8+ and CD4+ T cells, while FACS enriched the TEMRA cells. Broader study findings: No clonal expansion appeared among CD4+ T cells in Susac patients.

Notes on this clonotype: As yet, its antigen is unknown.

The rearrangement links TRBV5-1 to TRBJ1-1; D call uncertain. The clonotype comes from a human donor with Susac syndrome. The sequencing sample was made of CD4+ T cells from PBMCs. The DNA of the CDR3 is TGCGCCAGCAGCCTAGGTAGCGGGGTTTCTCGGAACACTGAAGCTTTCTTT. It translates to CASSLGSGVSRNTEAFF.